This note documents a single TCR beta chain sequence. The antigen it binds to is not known. This specimen comes from a study of cytomegalovirus exposure and HLA in healthy donors (dated by TCRdb to 2017 to 2019). About the investigation overall: An earlier analysis of approximately 600 of the donors reported about 250 Gb of sequence data and 120 million or so unique TCR beta sequences from some 180 million T cells. Donor age, sex, ethnicity and CMV serostatus were compiled alongside the repertoire data. Of the roughly 410 genotyped donors, roughly 80% were placed in the genetic ancestry cluster associated with self-reported Caucasian donors. The T cell repertoires of 666 subjects were profiled by immunosequencing and related to cytomegalovirus serostatus. In addition to the first cohort of roughly 670 subjects, a separate validation cohort of 120 different subjects was used. On average, about 200,000 unique TCR beta nucleotide sequences were sequenced per donor among some 430 genotyped donors of the cohort, with roughly 18% of those sequences being non-productive. Typing coverage varied by locus: roughly 629-640 donors for A, B, C, DRB1 and DQB1; about 520 for DQA1; about 600 for DPA1; approximately 490 for DPB1. To predict cytomegalovirus infection status, the study brought together high-throughput TCR immunosequencing, statistical association of individual TCRs with disease status, and machine learning. Every discovery cohort repertoire had been produced on one sequencing platform. The aim of the study was to test whether cataloging public T cell receptors could identify signatures of past pathogen exposure. Class I and class II HLA loci were covered by the typing at four-digit resolution. Around 300 gigabases of sequencing data and approximately 85 million unique TCR sequences were included in an early release covering several hundred HLA-typed donors. Genome-wide SNP genotypes for about 65% of the 666 donors were used in a later genetic analysis, which treated that subset as a discovery cohort. A few DR-DQ haplotypes were treated as single units for association and clustering because of strong linkage in the cohort. In the later analysis, no new phenotypic data were used to find candidate immune exposures; instead, reliance was placed on TCR beta sequences and their occurrence across donors. An earlier analysis of several hundred of the donors applied high-throughput TCR beta sequencing to assess whether each TCR beta V gene segment acted as functional or pseudogenic. A later analysis re-analyzed previously published TCR beta repertoires from 550 to 700 donors and added high-resolution HLA genotyping to study TCR occurrence patterns.

The cohort consisted of 670 or so healthy bone marrow donors. At the time of sampling, every cohort member was nominally healthy, though immune exposures that went unrecorded were likely present. The donor tested CMV seropositive, placing the donor among the approximately 290 seropositive members of the cohort. A peripheral blood sample was collected from each donor, and TCR beta sequencing was performed on peripheral blood mononuclear cells. Genomic DNA extraction from the blood cell samples was performed with the Qiagen DNeasy Blood Extraction Kit. The library was made by the immunoSEQ multiplex PCR assay. For the multiplex PCR, a mixture combining 60 forward primers for TCR Vbeta segments and 13 reverse primers for TCR Jbeta segments was used. The CDR3 region of rearranged TCR beta genes was amplified from genomic DNA by a multiplex PCR assay. The amplified TCR beta libraries were sequenced on the Illumina HiSeq System as 87-base-pair reads. In the source study's methods: A later analysis counted tens of millions of unique TCR beta chains across the 690 or so repertoires, and about 10 million of these chains were shared by at least two donors. A nearest-neighbor algorithm error-corrected the raw reads and collapsed the reads into unique sequences, merging closely related sequences to remove PCR and sequencing errors. To assign V, D and J gene segments, CDR3 sequences were aligned to IMGT reference sequences. For a sequence to be retained, a match of at least six nucleotides was required to both a V gene segment and a J gene segment. A rearrangement was called productive if the CDR3 had no stop codons and remained in frame with V and J, and every other rearrangement was called non-productive. CDR3 was defined by IMGT convention, running from the second conserved V-encoded cysteine to the conserved J-encoded phenylalanine. Sequences without an unambiguous match to a single V gene segment were excluded from the earlier analysis of about 600 of the donors. In an earlier analysis of more than 500 of the donors, a V segment was called functional when productive rearrangements were above 56.7%, and segregating when the standard deviation between donors exceeded 5%. To diagnose cytomegalovirus status from the catalog of TCR beta chain sequences, a statistical classification framework was built. V and J gene assignment, in a later analysis, came from comparing TCR nucleotide sequences with IMGT/GENE-DB human TR gene sequences. In a later analysis, CDR3 sequences and most-parsimonious VDJ recombination scenarios were assigned using the TCRdist pipeline. A later analysis defined each TCR beta chain by its CDR3 amino acid sequence plus V-gene family, and excluded reads lacking a unique V-gene family. To address suspected cross-contamination and a sequencing artifact, a later analysis removed some 620 highly shared, low-generation-probability nucleotide sequences. In a later analysis, a clonal expansion index for each public chain was calculated from normalized within-repertoire ranks of inferred template counts. A later analysis computed generation probabilities with a VDJ recombination model fitted to out-of-frame rearrangements, and checked the results against IGoR. In a later analysis, hypergeometric tests were used to score TCR-TCR, TCR-HLA and TCR-CMV co-occurrence, with a repertoire-size bias correction applied to TCR pairs. To estimate false discovery rates, a later analysis permuted the HLA or CMV assignments 20 times. In a later analysis, co-occurring TCRs were grouped using DBSCAN, and TCRdist sequence similarity was added for clustering within HLA-allele-positive subsets. For co-occurrence clustering, repertoires with fewer than 30,000 or more than 120,000 public chains were excluded, along with five or six repertoires with anomalous nucleotide sharing. TCRdb limited this immuneACCESS table to in-frame rearrangements with V and J called. A share of clones is missing; checked studies link under half to unresolved V genes, and the rest is unexplained. That table furnishes V, J and clone size, whereas the DNA furnished D and trimming. Per the sample table, the count is about 74,000 clones. 7.5% of the sample goes to the ten largest clones.

Reading from cysteine to phenylalanine, the CDR3 counts 14 amino acids. Only the CDR3 portion is preserved as DNA: 42 bases, with reading frame beginning at the first base. As encoded in the germline V gene, CDR1 is SQVTM while CDR2 is ANQGSEA. Trimming at the junction amounts to 7 bases on V and 2 bases on J, and the germline ends lie 16 bases apart. General study outcomes and caveats: In an earlier analysis of some 640 of the donors, most TCR beta V segments were observed in productive rearrangements about 87% or about 30% of the time, broadly matching IMGT annotations. A further reported finding was that TCR beta sequences accurately predicted the HLA-A and HLA-B alleles for most subjects in the first cohort. A later analysis found that most CMV-associated TCR beta chains appeared HLA-restricted, with HLA associations seemingly driven largely by CMV exposure. Because counts were too low, about 18 rarely observed V segments, including chromosome 9 orphons, were left out of the earlier analysis of approximately 500 of the donors. According to the authors, the approach could potentially be generalized to other disease states and immunological phenotypes. When HLA alleles, especially DR and DQ, strongly co-occurred, attributing TCR associations to individual alleles was difficult. Only TCR beta chains were sequenced in this cohort, and the absence of alpha or paired-chain data limited detectable features. A total of 150 or so TCR beta chains were listed by the study as associated with cytomegalovirus. Some IMGT-functional V segments, including TRBV6-2 and TRBV6-3, could not be distinguished by the 87-base-pair reads and were therefore excluded. V-gene and J-gene trimming of TCR beta chains was associated with a missense DCLRE1C variant in a later genetic analysis, and the association was replicated in an independent cohort. Several of the top co-occurrence clusters appeared to be linked to parvovirus B19, influenza, CMV and Epstein-Barr virus, according to a later analysis. Linkage disequilibrium might explain the correlated functional status among segregating V segments, but an unknown experimental factor could not be excluded. In vitro tests confirmed that a few of the cytomegalovirus-associated TCR beta chains recognize cytomegalovirus antigens. Sequencing depth was assumed to be roughly uniform across donors in the presence/absence analyses, though that assumption may not hold. According to a later genetic analysis, donors in an Asian-associated ancestry cluster had fewer N-insertions in productive TCRs than the roughly 670-donor mean. In a later analysis, TCR association rates were found to vary across HLA loci, with the most associated TCRs seen for DRB1 alleles and the fewest for HLA-C alleles. In a later analysis, HLA-associated TCR beta chains showed more clonal expansion and lower generation probabilities than non-associated chains that were equally common. Across donors, most TCR sequences were observed very rarely, whereas some public TCRs were present in many individuals. In a later analysis, 16,951 TCR beta sequences were associated with specific HLA alleles at a false discovery rate of 0.05. A cluster of highly shared sequence variants was judged likely to represent a technical artifact of the sequencing pipeline. The only immune exposure information available for the cohort was CMV serostatus. The classifier was reported to diagnose cytomegalovirus status with high specificity and sensitivity in both the original and validation cohorts. HLA typing was unavailable for some donors at each locus, so association tests used only the typed subset.

Input material: PBMCs. The sequence is built from TRBV29-1 and TRBJ2-3; a weak D assignment points to TRBD1 (6 bases agree). The TCR was taken from a female donor in good health and CMV-seropositive. The bases are TGCAGCGCCCGAGGGACATCCGCCACAGATACGCAGTATTTT. It codes for CSARGTSATDTQYF.